This T cell receptor (beta chain) was captured by sequencing in a study of cytomegalovirus exposure and HLA in healthy donors. The overall study: Per a later analysis, the approximately 690 first-cohort and some 110 validation repertoires shared one platform. Study-wide results and limits: Cytomegalovirus association was assigned to approximately 160 TCR beta chains. The authors confirmed in vitro that a few CMV-associated chains were specific for CMV antigens.

Using immunoSEQ multiplex PCR, the repertoire was profiled, and TCRdb retains in-frame clones only, with some absent. The sample lists more than 85,000 clones; roughly 90% were seen once. For this clone: The antigen remains unidentified.

The donors were in the approximately 120-subject validation cohort; that cohort was separate from the roughly 730-subject first cohort. This clonotype originated in a woman in her twenties or thirties in good health and CMV-seropositive. The sequenced material came from PBMCs.

The CDR3 DNA is TGCGCCAGCAGCCAAGGGATCGAAGCTCTGCGGGAGCAGTACTTC. Encoded protein: CASSQGIEALREQYF. The V call is TRBV4-1, the J call TRBJ2-7; D is ambiguous. The V gene's germline CDR1 is MGHRA and CDR2 YSYEKL. The CDR3 runs 15 residues. V lost 1 base, J lost 7 bases, and 17 bases lay in between.